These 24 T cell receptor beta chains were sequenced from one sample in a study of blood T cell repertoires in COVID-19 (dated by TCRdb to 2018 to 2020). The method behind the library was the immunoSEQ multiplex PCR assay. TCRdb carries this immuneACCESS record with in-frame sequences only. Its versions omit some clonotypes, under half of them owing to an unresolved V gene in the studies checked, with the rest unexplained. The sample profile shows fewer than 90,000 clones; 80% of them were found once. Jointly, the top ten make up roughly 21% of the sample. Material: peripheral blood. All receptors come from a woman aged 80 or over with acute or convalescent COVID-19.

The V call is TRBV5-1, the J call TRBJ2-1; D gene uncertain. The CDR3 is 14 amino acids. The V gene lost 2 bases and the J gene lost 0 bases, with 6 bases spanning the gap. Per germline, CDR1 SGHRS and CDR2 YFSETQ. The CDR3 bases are TGCGCCAGCAGCTTCGGTAGCTCCTACAATGAGCAGTTCTTC. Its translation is CASSFGSSYNEQFF.

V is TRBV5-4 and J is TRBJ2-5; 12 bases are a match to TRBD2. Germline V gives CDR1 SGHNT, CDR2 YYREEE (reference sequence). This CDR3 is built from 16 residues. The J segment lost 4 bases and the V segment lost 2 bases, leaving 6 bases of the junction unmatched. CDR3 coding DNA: TGTGCCAGCAGCTTTCCTAGCGGGAGGGGAGCAGAGACCCAGTACTTC. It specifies CASSFPSGRGAETQYF.

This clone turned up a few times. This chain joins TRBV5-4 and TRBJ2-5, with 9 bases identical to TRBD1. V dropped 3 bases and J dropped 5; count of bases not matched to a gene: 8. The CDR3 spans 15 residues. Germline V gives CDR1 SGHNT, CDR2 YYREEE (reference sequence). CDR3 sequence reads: CASSYDRGWGETQYF. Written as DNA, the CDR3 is TGTGCCAGCAGCTATGACAGGGGGTGGGGGGAGACCCAGTACTTC. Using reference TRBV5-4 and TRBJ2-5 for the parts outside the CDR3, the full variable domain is ETGVTQSPTHLIKTRGQQVTLRCSSQSGHNTVSWYQQALGQGPQFIFQYYREEENGRGNFPPRFSGLQFPNYSSELNVNALELDDSALYLCASSYDRGWGETQYFGPGTRLLVL.

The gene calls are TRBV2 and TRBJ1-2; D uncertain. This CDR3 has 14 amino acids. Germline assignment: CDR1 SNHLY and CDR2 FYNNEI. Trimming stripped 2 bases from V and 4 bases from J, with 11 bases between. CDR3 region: CASSEFRGSYGYTF. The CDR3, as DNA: TGTGCCAGCAGTGAATTCCGGGGATCCTATGGCTACACCTTC.

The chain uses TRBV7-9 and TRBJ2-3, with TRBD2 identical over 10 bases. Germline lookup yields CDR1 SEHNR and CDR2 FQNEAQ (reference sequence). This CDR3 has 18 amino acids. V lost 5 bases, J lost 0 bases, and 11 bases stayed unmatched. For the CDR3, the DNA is TGTGCCAGCAGCCGCGTAGCGGGGGGCCATTATAGCACAGATACGCAGTATTTT. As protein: CASSRVAGGHYSTDTQYF.

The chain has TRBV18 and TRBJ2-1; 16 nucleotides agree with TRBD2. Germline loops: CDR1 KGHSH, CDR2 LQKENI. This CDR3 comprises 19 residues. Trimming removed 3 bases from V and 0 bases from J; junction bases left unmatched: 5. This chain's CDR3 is CASSPPGLAGGSSYNEQFF. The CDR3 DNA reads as TGTGCCAGCTCACCGCCGGGACTAGCGGGGGGGAGCTCCTACAATGAGCAGTTCTTC.

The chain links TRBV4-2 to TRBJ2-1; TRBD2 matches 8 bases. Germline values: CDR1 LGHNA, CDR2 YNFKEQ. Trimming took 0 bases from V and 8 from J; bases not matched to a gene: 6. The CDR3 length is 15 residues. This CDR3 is CASSQEGLDFDEQFF. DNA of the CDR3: TGTGCCAGCAGCCAAGAGGGACTAGATTTCGATGAGCAGTTCTTC.

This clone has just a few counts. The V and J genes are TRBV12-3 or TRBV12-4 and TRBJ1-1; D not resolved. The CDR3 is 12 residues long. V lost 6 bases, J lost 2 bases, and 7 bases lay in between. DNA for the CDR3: TGTGCCAGCAGAACAGACAACACTGAAGCTTTCTTT. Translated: CASRTDNTEAFF.

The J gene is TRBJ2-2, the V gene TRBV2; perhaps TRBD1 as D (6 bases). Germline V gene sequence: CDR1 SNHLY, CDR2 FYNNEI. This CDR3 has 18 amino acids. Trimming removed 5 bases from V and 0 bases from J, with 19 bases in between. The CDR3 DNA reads TGTGCCAGCAGTAAATCCAGGGGACACTTAGCGAACACCGGGGAGCTGTTTTTT. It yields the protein CASSKSRGHLANTGELFF.

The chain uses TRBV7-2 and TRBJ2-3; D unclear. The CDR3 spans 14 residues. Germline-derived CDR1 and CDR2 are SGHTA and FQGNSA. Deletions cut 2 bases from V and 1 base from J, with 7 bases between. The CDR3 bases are TGTGCCAGCAGCTTACGGCAGGGCACAGATACGCAGTATTTT. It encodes CASSLRQGTDTQYF.

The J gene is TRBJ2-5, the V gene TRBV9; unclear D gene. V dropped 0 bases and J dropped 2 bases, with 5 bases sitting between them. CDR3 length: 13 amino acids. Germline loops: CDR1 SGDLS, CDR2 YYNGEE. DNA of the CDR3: TGTGCCAGCAGCGTAGCCAGACAAGAGACCCAGTACTTC. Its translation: CASSVARQETQYF.

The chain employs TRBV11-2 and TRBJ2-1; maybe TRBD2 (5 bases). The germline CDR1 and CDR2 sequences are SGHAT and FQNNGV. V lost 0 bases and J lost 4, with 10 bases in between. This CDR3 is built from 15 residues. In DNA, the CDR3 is TGTGCCAGCAGCTTAGAAACTAGACCTTACAATGAGCAGTTCTTC. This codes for CASSLETRPYNEQFF. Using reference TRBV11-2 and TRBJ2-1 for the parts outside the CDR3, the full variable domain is EAGVAQSPRYKIIEKRQSVAFWCNPISGHATLYWYQQILGQGPKLLIQFQNNGVVDDSQLPKDRFSAERLKGVDSTLKIQPAKLEDSAVYLCASSLETRPYNEQFFGPGTRLTVL.

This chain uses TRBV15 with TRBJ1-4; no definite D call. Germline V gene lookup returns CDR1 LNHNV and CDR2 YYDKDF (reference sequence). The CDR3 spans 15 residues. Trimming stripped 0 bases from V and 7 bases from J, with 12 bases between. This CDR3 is CATSRDTVISEKLFF. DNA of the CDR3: TGTGCCACCAGCAGAGACACGGTGATTTCTGAAAAACTGTTTTTT.

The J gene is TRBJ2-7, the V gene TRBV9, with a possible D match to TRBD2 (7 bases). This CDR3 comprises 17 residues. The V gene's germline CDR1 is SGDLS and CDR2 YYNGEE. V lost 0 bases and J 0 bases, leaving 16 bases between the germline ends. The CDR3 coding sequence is TGTGCCAGCAGCGTAGGGGATCGGGGGGCCATCTCCTACGAGCAGTACTTC. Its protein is CASSVGDRGAISYEQYF. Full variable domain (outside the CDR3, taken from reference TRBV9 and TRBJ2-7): DSGVTQTPKHLITATGQRVTLRCSPRSGDLSVYWYQQSLDQGLQFLIQYYNGEERAKGNILERFSAQQFPDLHSELNLSSLELGDSALYFCASSVGDRGAISYEQYFGPGTRLTVT.

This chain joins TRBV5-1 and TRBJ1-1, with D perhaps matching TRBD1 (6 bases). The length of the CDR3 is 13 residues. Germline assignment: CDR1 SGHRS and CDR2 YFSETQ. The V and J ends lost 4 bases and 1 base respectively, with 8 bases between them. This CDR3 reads CASSRGGNTEAFF. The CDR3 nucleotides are TGCGCCAGCAGCCGAGGGGGGAACACTGAAGCTTTCTTT.

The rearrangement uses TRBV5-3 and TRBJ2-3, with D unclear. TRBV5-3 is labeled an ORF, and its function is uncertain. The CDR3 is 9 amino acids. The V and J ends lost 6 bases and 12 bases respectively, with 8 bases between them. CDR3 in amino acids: CARTSYQYF. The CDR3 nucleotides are TGTGCCAGAACCTCCTACCAGTATTTT.

The CDR3 reads CASSPGWGGTNTGELFF. The CDR3 nucleotides are TGTGCCAGCAGCCCCGGTTGGGGGGGGACGAACACCGGGGAGCTGTTTTTT. J is TRBJ2-2 and V is TRBV7-7; 7 bases align to TRBD2. From germline, CDR1 is SSHAT and CDR2 FNYEAQ (reference sequence). V lost 5 bases and J lost 0; bases outside the gene matches: 9. There are 17 residues in the CDR3.

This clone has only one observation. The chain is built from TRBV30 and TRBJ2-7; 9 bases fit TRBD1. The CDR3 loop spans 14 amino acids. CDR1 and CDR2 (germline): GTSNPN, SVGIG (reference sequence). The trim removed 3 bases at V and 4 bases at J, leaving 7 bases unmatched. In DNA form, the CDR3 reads TGTGCCTGGAGGTCAACAGGGGGCTCTTACGAGCAGTACTTC. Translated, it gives CAWRSTGGSYEQYF.

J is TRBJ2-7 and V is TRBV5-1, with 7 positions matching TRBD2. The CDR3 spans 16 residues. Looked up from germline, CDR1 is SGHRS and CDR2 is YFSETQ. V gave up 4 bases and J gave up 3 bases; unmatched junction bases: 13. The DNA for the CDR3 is TGCGCCAGCAGCAAGGCTGGGGGAGGGGAATACTACGAGCAGTACTTC. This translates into CASSKAGGGEYYEQYF. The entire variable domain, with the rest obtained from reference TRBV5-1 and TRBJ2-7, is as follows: KAGVTQTPRYLIKTRGQQVTLSCSPISGHRSVSWYQQTPGQGLQFLFEYFSETQRNKGNFPGRFSGRQFSNSRSEMNVSTLELGDSALYLCASSKAGGGEYYEQYFGPGTRLTVT.

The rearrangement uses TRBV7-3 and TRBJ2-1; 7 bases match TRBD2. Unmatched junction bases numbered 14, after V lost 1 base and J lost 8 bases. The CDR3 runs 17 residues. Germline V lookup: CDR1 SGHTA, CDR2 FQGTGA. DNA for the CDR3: TGTGCCAGCAGCTTAAACCCACATACCCCAGGGAGGGATGAGCAGTTCTTC. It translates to CASSLNPHTPGRDEQFF. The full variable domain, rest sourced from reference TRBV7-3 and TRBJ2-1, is GAGVSQTPSNKVTEKGKYVELRCDPISGHTALYWYRQSLGQGPEFLIYFQGTGAADDSGLPNDRFFAVRPEGSVSTLKIQRTERGDSAVYLCASSLNPHTPGRDEQFFGPGTRLTVL.

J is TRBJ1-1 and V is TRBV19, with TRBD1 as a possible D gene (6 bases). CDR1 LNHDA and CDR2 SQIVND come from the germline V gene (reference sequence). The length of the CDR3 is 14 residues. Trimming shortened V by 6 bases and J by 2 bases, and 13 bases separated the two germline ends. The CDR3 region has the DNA TGTGCCAGTAGGTCGTGGGGGCTTAACACTGAAGCTTTCTTT. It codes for CASRSWGLNTEAFF.

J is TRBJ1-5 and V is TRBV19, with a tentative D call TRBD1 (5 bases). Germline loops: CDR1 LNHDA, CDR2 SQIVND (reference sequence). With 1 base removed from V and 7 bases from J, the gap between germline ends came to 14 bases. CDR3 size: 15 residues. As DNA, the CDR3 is TGTGCCAGTAGTATAGGGCAGGGTCCCAGCCAGCCCCAGCATTTT. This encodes CASSIGQGPSQPQHF.

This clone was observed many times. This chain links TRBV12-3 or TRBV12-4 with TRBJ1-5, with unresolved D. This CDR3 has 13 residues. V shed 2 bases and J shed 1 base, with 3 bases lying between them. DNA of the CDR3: TGTGCCAGCAGTTTACTCAGCAATCAGCCCCAGCATTTT. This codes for CASSLLSNQPQHF.

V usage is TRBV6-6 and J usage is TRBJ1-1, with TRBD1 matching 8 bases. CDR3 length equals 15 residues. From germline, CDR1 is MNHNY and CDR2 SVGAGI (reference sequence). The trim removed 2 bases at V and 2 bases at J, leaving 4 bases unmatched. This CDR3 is CASSYGTGGNTEAFF. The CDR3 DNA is TGTGCCAGCAGTTACGGTACAGGGGGTAACACTGAAGCTTTCTTT.